The 30 T cell receptor beta chains given below trace back to one sample, sequenced in a study of cytomegalovirus exposure and HLA in healthy donors. PCR employed 60 Vbeta and 13 Jbeta primers. Sequencing was performed with immunoSEQ multiplex PCR; in TCRdb, only in-frame clones are kept and a portion is missing. The profile shows 150,000 to 200,000 clones, around 78% of them singletons. Sequences were obtained from PBMCs. The receptors derive from a middle-aged woman in good health and CMV-seronegative.

In DNA form, the CDR3 reads TGCGCCAGCAGCTTGGAACAGGGCTTGACCCAGTACTTC. This gives the protein CASSLEQGLTQYF. The chain employs TRBV5-1 and TRBJ2-5; weak D call: TRBD1 (6 bases). Germline V CDR1 and CDR2: SGHRS, YFSETQ. The CDR3 spans 13 residues. V shed 0 bases and J shed 7 bases, with 10 bases lying between them.

The rearrangement uses TRBV5-6 and TRBJ1-3; D ambiguous. Trimming took off 4 bases at V and 1 base at J, with 6 bases between the two ends. The CDR3 extends over 13 amino acids. The V gene's germline CDR1 is SGHDT and CDR2 YYEEEE. In DNA form, the CDR3 reads TGTGCCAGCAGCCCACTTTCTGGAAACACCATATATTTT. This translates into CASSPLSGNTIYF.

This clone was found a few times. J is TRBJ2-3 and V is TRBV2; D not resolved. The ends were cut back, 3 bases at V and 0 bases at J, with 10 bases in the middle. The CDR3 spans 15 residues. CDR1 and CDR2 (germline): SNHLY, FYNNEI. CDR3 residues: CASSERQTSTDTQYF. The CDR3 DNA is TGTGCCAGCAGTGAGAGGCAGACTAGCACAGATACGCAGTATTTT. Supplemented by reference TRBV2 and TRBJ2-3, the full variable domain reads EPEVTQTPSHQVTQMGQEVILRCVPISNHLYFYWYRQILGQKVEFLVSFYNNEISEKSEIFDDQFSVERPDGSNFTLKIRSTKLEDSAMYFCASSERQTSTDTQYFGPGTRLTVL.

The chain is built from TRBV6-1 and TRBJ2-3; 13 nucleotides agree with TRBD2. With V trimmed by 2 bases and J by 2 bases, 4 bases remained unmatched. The germline V gene has CDR1 MNHNS and CDR2 SASEGT. The CDR3 has 17 residues. Here the CDR3 reads CASSESLAGGPTDTQYF. The DNA of the CDR3 is TGTGCCAGCAGTGAATCACTAGCGGGGGGGCCCACAGATACGCAGTATTTT.

This sequence joins TRBV7-9 and TRBJ2-7, with TRBD2 identical over 7 bases. The CDR3 covers 17 residues. Germline loops: CDR1 SEHNR, CDR2 FQNEAQ (reference sequence). With 1 base clipped from V and 2 bases from J, the junction kept 11 bases outside the gene matches. CDR3 protein: CASSLGGLADRTYEQYF. DNA for the CDR3: TGTGCCAGCAGCTTAGGCGGTCTAGCGGACCGCACCTACGAGCAGTACTTC.

V usage is TRBV5-1 and J usage is TRBJ1-3; perhaps TRBD1 as D (5 bases). The CDR3 is 15 residues long. With 6 bases removed from V and 0 bases from J, the gap between germline ends came to 13 bases. Germline V gene lookup returns CDR1 SGHRS and CDR2 YFSETQ. The CDR3 nucleotides read TGCGCCAGCACCCCAGGGCACCACTCTGGAAACACCATATATTTT. Protein sequence: CASTPGHHSGNTIYF. The full variable domain, its missing parts supplied by reference TRBV5-1 and TRBJ1-3, is KAGVTQTPRYLIKTRGQQVTLSCSPISGHRSVSWYQQTPGQGLQFLFEYFSETQRNKGNFPGRFSGRQFSNSRSEMNVSTLELGDSALYLCASTPGHHSGNTIYFGEGSWLTVV.

This rearrangement joins TRBV29-1 to TRBJ2-5; 8 bases are a match to TRBD1. The CDR3 is 13 amino acids. The J segment lost 3 bases and the V segment lost 6 bases, leaving 6 bases of the junction unmatched. Germline CDR1 and CDR2: SQVTM and ANQGSEA. This CDR3 reads CSVRTGKKETQYF. CDR3 nucleotide sequence: TGCAGCGTAAGGACAGGGAAAAAAGAGACCCAGTACTTC.

The chain joins TRBV5-1 to TRBJ2-2; D not resolved. The CDR3 extends over 13 amino acids. Germline CDR1 and CDR2: SGHRS and YFSETQ. The V and J ends lost 2 bases and 4 bases respectively, with 6 bases between them. CDR3 region: CASSFTTTGELFF. DNA of the CDR3: TGCGCCAGCAGCTTCACAACCACCGGGGAGCTGTTTTTT.

V and J are TRBV7-9 and TRBJ2-1, with 7 bases lining up with TRBD1. The CDR3 totals 15 residues. Germline V CDR1 and CDR2: SEHNR, FQNEAQ (reference sequence). The V segment lost 5 bases and the J segment 11 bases; nucleotides outside the gene matches: 15. CDR3 in amino acids: CASSRDSIGSFQQFF. In nucleotides, the CDR3 is TGTGCCAGCAGCCGGGACAGTATCGGGTCGTTTCAGCAGTTCTTC.

This clone was seen only a few times. The chain combines TRBV6-5 with TRBJ1-6; 7 bases line up with TRBD1. CDR1 and CDR2 from the germline V gene are MNHEY and SVGAGI. The V gene end was trimmed by 8 bases and the J gene end by 9 bases; junction bases not matched to a gene: 10. The CDR3 has 14 amino acids. The DNA of the CDR3 is TGTGCCAGCGAGGACAGGCGGGACGCTTCACCCCTCCACTTT. The encoded protein is CASEDRRDASPLHF.

CDR3 DNA: TGTGCCAGCGCATATTCGGGACAATACACCGGGGAGCTGTTTTTT. Protein product: CASAYSGQYTGELFF. The rearrangement uses TRBV5-6 and TRBJ2-2; TRBD1 might be the D (6 bases). Germline V gene sequence: CDR1 SGHDT, CDR2 YYEEEE. V shed 7 bases and J shed 3 bases, with 16 bases lying between them. The CDR3 loop spans 15 amino acids. Supplemented by reference TRBV5-6 and TRBJ2-2, the full variable domain reads DAGVTQSPTHLIKTRGQQVTLRCSPKSGHDTVSWYQQALGQGPQFIFQYYEEEERQRGNFPDRFSGHQFPNYSSELNVNALLLGDSALYLCASAYSGQYTGELFFGEGSRLTVL.

The chain's CDR3 is CASSLARWGYTF. CDR3 bases: TGTGCCAGCAGCTTGGCCAGGTGGGGCTACACCTTC. The J gene is TRBJ1-2, the V gene TRBV5-6; D is ambiguous. The CDR3 covers 12 residues. Per the germline V gene, CDR1 is SGHDT and CDR2 is YYEEEE. V dropped 0 bases and J dropped 8 bases, with 8 bases sitting between them.

V usage is TRBV14 and J usage is TRBJ2-1; TRBD1 might be the D (5 bases). The germline V and J ends were trimmed by 1 base and 4 bases, with 11 bases remaining between them. Germline V gene data show CDR1 as SGHDN and CDR2 as FVKESK. This CDR3 has 15 residues. CDR3 DNA: TGTGCCAGCAGCCAAGTAGGGGCCGTATACAATGAGCAGTTCTTC. Its translation is CASSQVGAVYNEQFF.

This clone showed up just once. The CDR3 is CASSYEAGPNTGELFF. CDR3 nucleotide sequence: TGTGCCAGCAGTTACGAAGCAGGGCCGAACACCGGGGAGCTGTTTTTT. The chain has TRBV6-5 and TRBJ2-2; possibly TRBD1 for D (5 bases). The CDR3 totals 16 residues. V was clipped by 2 bases and J by 0 bases, with 10 bases between them. Germline V gives CDR1 MNHEY, CDR2 SVGAGI.

This sequence joins TRBV5-1 and TRBJ1-2; possible D gene TRBD1, 6 bases. Germline lookup yields CDR1 SGHRS and CDR2 YFSETQ. The CDR3 contains 15 residues. V was trimmed by 4 bases and J by 6 bases, leaving 19 bases between them. CDR3 in amino acids: CASSVLQGGDDGYTF. CDR3 in DNA: TGCGCCAGCAGCGTCCTACAGGGTGGGGACGATGGCTACACCTTC.

This clone was detected only a few times. CDR3 in amino acids: CASSPLRQGYEQYF. As DNA, the CDR3 is TGTGCCAGCAGCCCCCTGAGACAGGGGTACGAGCAGTACTTC. The rearrangement joins TRBV11-2 to TRBJ2-7, with 8 nucleotides matching TRBD1. The CDR3 length is 14 residues. Germline trimming cut 5 bases from V and 4 bases from J; bases unmatched to any gene: 7. Germline CDR1 reads SGHAT; CDR2 reads FQNNGV.

This clone was seen more than once but under ten times. The V gene is TRBV9, the J gene TRBJ2-5; 7 nucleotides agree with TRBD2. Trimming cost V 2 bases and J 4 bases; bases outside gene matches: 11. There are 16 residues in the CDR3. Germline V gives CDR1 SGDLS, CDR2 YYNGEE. The chain's CDR3 is CASSVRPQGGTETQYF. The CDR3, as DNA: TGTGCCAGCAGCGTTAGACCGCAGGGAGGGACAGAGACCCAGTACTTC.

This clone was seen a handful of times. This sequence joins TRBV19 and TRBJ2-1, with 7 bases identical to TRBD1. The V gene end was trimmed by 7 bases and the J gene end by 8 bases; junction bases not matched to a gene: 8. From germline, CDR1 is LNHDA and CDR2 SQIVND (reference sequence). The CDR3 totals 13 residues. CDR3 sequence (DNA): TGTGCCAGTACCGTGACAGGGTGGGATGAGCAGTTCTTC. Amino acids: CASTVTGWDEQFF.

Note on this clone: Relative to the germline gene, one junction end is altered; a read error may explain this. V and J are TRBV5-1 and TRBJ2-3, with 9 bases aligning to TRBD1. The CDR3 consists of 14 residues. Germline V lookup: CDR1 SGHRS, CDR2 YFSETQ. The CDR3 spells CTSSLGQGGDTQYF. The CDR3 bases are TGCACCAGCAGCTTGGGACAGGGTGGAGATACGCAGTATTTT.

The genes are TRBV9 and TRBJ2-3, with 13 bases matching TRBD2. Germline CDR1 and CDR2: SGDLS and YYNGEE. The ends lost 8 bases at V and 5 bases at J; junction bases unmatched: 8. CDR3 size: 15 residues. The CDR3 DNA follows: TGTGCCAGTACAACTAGCGGGGGGGCAGGAGATACGCAGTATTTT. It encodes CASTTSGGAGDTQYF.

The CDR3 loop is CASSLEKGANEQFF. CDR3 DNA: TGTGCCAGCAGCTTAGAAAAGGGGGCCAATGAGCAGTTCTTC. The V and J genes are TRBV7-9 and TRBJ2-1; 7 positions agree with TRBD1. This CDR3 region has 14 residues. The V and J ends lost 1 base and 6 bases, in that order; junction bases with no gene match: 3. CDR1 is SEHNR and CDR2 is FQNEAQ in the germline V gene (reference sequence).

The gene calls are TRBV10-2 and TRBJ2-7; TRBD2 is a possible D gene (6 bases). The V and J ends lost 6 bases and 2 bases respectively, with 17 bases between them. The CDR3 has 15 residues. The germline CDR1 and CDR2 sequences are WSHSY and SAAADI. The CDR3 nucleotides are TGCGCCAGCAGCGAACTAGGGACTTTAGCCTACGAGCAGTACTTC. Protein product: CASSELGTLAYEQYF.

The chain combines TRBV19 with TRBJ1-2; unclear D gene. The V end was cut by 2 bases, the J end by 2 bases, with 6 bases between. Germline CDR1 and CDR2: LNHDA and SQIVND (reference sequence). This CDR3 has 13 amino acids. The CDR3 loop is CASSISGNYGYTF. CDR3 bases: TGTGCCAGTAGTATATCGGGGAACTATGGCTACACCTTC.

The genes are TRBV18 and TRBJ2-2, with 8 bases lining up with TRBD2. Germline V gene sequence: CDR1 KGHSH, CDR2 LQKENI. The CDR3 extends over 17 amino acids. V lost 1 base, J lost 0 bases, and 4 bases stayed unmatched. CDR3: CASSPQGGLANTGELFF. DNA for the CDR3: TGTGCCAGCTCACCACAGGGGGGACTAGCGAACACCGGGGAGCTGTTTTTT.

This clone was found once. The chain has TRBV18 and TRBJ2-3; TRBD2 might be the D (6 bases). The V and J ends lost 3 bases and 1 base respectively, with 8 bases between them. The CDR3 loop spans 14 amino acids. Germline V lookup: CDR1 KGHSH, CDR2 LQKENI. CDR3 protein: CASSPTGGTDTQYF. The DNA of the CDR3 is TGTGCCAGCTCACCCACGGGGGGCACAGATACGCAGTATTTT.

J is TRBJ2-5 and V is TRBV4-1, with 10 bases lining up with TRBD2. In germline, CDR1 is MGHRA, CDR2 YSYEKL. With 2 bases clipped from V and 1 base from J, the junction kept 1 base outside the gene matches. The CDR3 runs to 15 residues. CDR3 sequence reads: CASSQLAGGQETQYF. The CDR3 bases are TGCGCCAGCAGCCAATTAGCGGGGGGCCAAGAGACCCAGTACTTC.

This clone occurred a few times. This rearrangement joins TRBV6-5 to TRBJ1-1; D ambiguous. Trimming left V 0 bases short and J 10 bases short, with 12 bases between. Germline CDR1 reads MNHEY; CDR2 reads SVGAGI. This CDR3 has 13 residues. CDR3 nucleotides: TGTGCCAGCAGTTACTCGTTCGGGGATATAGCTTTCTTT. The encoded protein is CASSYSFGDIAFF.

The rearrangement joins TRBV5-1 to TRBJ2-7; TRBD1 aligns across 9 bases. The CDR3 spans 16 residues. The J segment lost 4 bases and the V segment lost 4 bases, leaving 12 bases of the junction unmatched. Germline loops: CDR1 SGHRS, CDR2 YFSETQ. This chain's CDR3 is CASSRGPGQGVYEQYF. Here the CDR3 DNA reads TGCGCCAGCAGCCGGGGCCCGGGACAGGGCGTGTACGAGCAGTACTTC.

This sequence joins TRBV9 and TRBJ2-1; 8 nucleotides agree with TRBD2. The CDR3 has 14 residues. Per germline, CDR1 SGDLS and CDR2 YYNGEE. Trimming removed 0 bases from V and 10 bases from J; junction bases left unmatched: 6. CDR3: CASSVAGGPREQFF. The DNA for the CDR3 is TGTGCCAGCAGCGTAGCGGGGGGGCCTCGCGAGCAGTTCTTC.

The chain couples TRBV5-4 to TRBJ2-5; 9 bases line up with TRBD2. The CDR3 runs to 14 residues. The V segment lost 4 bases and the J segment 5 bases; nucleotides outside the gene matches: 6. The germline gives CDR1 SGHNT, CDR2 YYREEE (reference sequence). The CDR3 spells CASSPGLAGETQYF. CDR3 bases: TGTGCCAGCAGCCCGGGACTAGCAGGCGAGACCCAGTACTTC.